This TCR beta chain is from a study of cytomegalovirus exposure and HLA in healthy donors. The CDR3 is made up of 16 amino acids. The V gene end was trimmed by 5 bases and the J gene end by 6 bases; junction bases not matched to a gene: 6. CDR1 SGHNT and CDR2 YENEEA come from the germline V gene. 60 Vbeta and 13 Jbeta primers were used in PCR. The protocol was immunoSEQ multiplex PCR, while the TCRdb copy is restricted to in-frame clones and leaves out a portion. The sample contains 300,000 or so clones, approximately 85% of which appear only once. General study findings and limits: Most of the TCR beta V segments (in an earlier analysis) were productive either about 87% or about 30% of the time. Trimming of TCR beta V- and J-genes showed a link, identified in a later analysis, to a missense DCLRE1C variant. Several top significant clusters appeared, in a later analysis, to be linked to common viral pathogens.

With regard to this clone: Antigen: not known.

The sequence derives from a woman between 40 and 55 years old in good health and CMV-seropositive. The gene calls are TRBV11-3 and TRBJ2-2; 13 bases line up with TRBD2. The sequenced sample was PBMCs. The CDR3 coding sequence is TGTGCCAGCAGCACCCGGACTAGCGGGAGCTCCGGGGAGCTGTTTTTT. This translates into CASSTRTSGSSGELFF.